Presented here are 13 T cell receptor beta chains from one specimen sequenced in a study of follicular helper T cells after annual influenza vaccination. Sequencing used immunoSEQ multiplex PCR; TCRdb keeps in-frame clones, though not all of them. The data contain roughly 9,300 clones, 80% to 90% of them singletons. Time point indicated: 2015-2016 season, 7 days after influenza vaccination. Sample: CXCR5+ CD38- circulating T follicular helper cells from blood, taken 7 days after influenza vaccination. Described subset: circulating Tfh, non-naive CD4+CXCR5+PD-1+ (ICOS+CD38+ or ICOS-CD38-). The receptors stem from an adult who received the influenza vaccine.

The DNA for the CDR3 is TGCGCCAGCAGCCAAGAATTCAGGCAAGATACGCAGTATTTT. Its protein is CASSQEFRQDTQYF. V gene TRBV4-1 combines with J gene TRBJ2-3; unclear D gene. Per the germline V gene, CDR1 is MGHRA and CDR2 is YSYEKL. With 0 bases removed from V and 5 bases from J, the gap between germline ends came to 9 bases. The CDR3 loop spans 14 amino acids.

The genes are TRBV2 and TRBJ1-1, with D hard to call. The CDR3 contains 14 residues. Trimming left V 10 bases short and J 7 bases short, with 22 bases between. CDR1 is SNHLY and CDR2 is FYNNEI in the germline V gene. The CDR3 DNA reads TGTGCCACCCCACTGGAAAGGGAGAGTAGTGAAGCTTTCTTT. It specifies CATPLERESSEAFF.

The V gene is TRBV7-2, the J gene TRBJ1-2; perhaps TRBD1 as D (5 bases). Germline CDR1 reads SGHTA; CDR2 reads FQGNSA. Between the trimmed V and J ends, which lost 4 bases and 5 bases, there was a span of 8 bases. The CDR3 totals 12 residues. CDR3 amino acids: CASSSGTYGYTF. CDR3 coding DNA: TGTGCCAGCAGCTCCGGGACTTATGGCTACACCTTC.

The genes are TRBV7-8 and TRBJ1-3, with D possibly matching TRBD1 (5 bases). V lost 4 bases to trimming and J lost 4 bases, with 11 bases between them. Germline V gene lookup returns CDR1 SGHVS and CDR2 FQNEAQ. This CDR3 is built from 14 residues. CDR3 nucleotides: TGTGCCAGCAGCTCGCAGGGCGGCGGAAACACCATATATTTT. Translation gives CASSSQGGGNTIYF. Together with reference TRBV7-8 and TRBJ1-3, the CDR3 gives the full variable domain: GAGVSQSPRYKVAKRGQDVALRCDPISGHVSLFWYQQALGQGPEFLTYFQNEAQLDKSGLPSDRFFAERPEGSVSTLKIQRTQQEDSAVYLCASSSQGGGNTIYFGEGSWLTVV.

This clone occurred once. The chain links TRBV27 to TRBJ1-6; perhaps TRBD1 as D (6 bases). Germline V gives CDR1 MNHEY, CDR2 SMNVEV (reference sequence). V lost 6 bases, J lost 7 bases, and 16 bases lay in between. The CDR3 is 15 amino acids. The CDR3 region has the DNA TGTGCCAGCAGCACCACAGGGAAGGGAAATTCACCCCTCCACTTT. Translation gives CASSTTGKGNSPLHF.

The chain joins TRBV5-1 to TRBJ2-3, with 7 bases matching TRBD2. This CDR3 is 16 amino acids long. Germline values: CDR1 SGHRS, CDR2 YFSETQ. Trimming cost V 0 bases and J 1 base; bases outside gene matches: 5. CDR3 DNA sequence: TGCGCCAGCAGCTTGGGGGGCGCGGGGGGCACAGATACGCAGTATTTT. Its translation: CASSLGGAGGTDTQYF.

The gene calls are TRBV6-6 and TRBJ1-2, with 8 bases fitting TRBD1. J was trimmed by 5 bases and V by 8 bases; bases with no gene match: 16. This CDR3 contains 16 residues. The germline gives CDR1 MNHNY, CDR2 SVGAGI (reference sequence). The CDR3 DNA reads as TGTGCCAGCCAGCGTCTCGGGACAGGTGTAGGATATGGCTACACCTTC. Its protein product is CASQRLGTGVGYGYTF.

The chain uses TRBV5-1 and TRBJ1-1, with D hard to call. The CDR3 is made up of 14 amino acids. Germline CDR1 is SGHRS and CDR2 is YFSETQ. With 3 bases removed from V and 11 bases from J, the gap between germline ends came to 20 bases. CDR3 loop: CASSSPDGSIPAFF. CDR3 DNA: TGCGCCAGCAGCTCTCCCGACGGTAGTATTCCGGCTTTCTTT.

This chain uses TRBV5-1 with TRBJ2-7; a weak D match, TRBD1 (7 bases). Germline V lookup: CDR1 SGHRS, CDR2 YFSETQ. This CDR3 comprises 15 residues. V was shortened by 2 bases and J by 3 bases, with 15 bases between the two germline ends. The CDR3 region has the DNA TGCGCCAGCAGCTTTCAGGGGGAGGCCTTCTACGAGCAGTACTTC. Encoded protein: CASSFQGEAFYEQYF.

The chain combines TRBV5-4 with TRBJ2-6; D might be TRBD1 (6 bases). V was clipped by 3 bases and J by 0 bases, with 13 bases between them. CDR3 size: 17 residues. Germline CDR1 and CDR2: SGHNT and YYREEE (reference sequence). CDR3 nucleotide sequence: TGTGCCAGCAGCTCACAAACAGGGAACTCTGGGGCCAACGTCCTGACTTTC. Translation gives CASSSQTGNSGANVLTF.

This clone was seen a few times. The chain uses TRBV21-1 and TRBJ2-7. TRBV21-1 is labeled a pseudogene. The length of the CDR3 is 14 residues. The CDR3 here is CASSTRASSYEQYF. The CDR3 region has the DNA TGTGCCAGCAGCACTCGGGCTAGCTCCTACGAGCAGTACTTC.

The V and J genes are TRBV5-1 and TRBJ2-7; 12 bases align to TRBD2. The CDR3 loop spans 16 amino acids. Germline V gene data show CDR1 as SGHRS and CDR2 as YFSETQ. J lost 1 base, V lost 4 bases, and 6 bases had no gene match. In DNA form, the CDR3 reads TGCGCCAGCAGCCATACTAGCGGGGGGAGGTCCTACGAGCAGTACTTC. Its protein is CASSHTSGGRSYEQYF. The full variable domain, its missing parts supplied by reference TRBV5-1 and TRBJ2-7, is KAGVTQTPRYLIKTRGQQVTLSCSPISGHRSVSWYQQTPGQGLQFLFEYFSETQRNKGNFPGRFSGRQFSNSRSEMNVSTLELGDSALYLCASSHTSGGRSYEQYFGPGTRLTVT.

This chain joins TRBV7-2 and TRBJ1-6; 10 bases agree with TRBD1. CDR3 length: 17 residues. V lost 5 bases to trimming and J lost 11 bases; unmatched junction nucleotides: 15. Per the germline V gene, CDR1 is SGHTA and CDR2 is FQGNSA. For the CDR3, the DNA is TGTGCCAGCAGCACCGACTCCGGGACAGGGGAATTTACACCCCTCCACTTT. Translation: CASSTDSGTGEFTPLHF.